The source of this TCR beta chain is a study of beta chain features in type 1 diabetes. Study conclusions and caveats: A pattern of fewer insertions and more deletions at VDJ junctions was seen in type 1 diabetes patients.

Trimming removed 4 bases from V and 1 base from J; junction bases left unmatched: 13. The CDR3 length is 17 residues. Germline V lookup: CDR1 MNHEY, CDR2 SMNVEV (reference sequence). What was sequenced were expressed TCRB transcripts, since all of the isolated RNA had been reverse transcribed. Method: immunoSEQ multiplex PCR; TCRdb's copy keeps in-frame clones and lacks some. This table holds about 400,000 clones, roughly an eighth found once. Points on this clone: Its antigen is unknown.

The sequenced sample consisted of naive CD4+ T cells from blood. The genes are TRBV27 and TRBJ2-7, with 7 bases identical to TRBD1. The clonotype comes from a man younger than 35 in good health. DNA of the CDR3: TGTGCCAGCAGTTCGATTTCGACAGGGTGGAATTCCTACGAGCAGTACTTC. It is translated as CASSSISTGWNSYEQYF.